This record concerns one TCR beta chain sequence. This entry is derived from a study of blood T cell repertoires in COVID-19. At the level of the study: Sites in the United States, Italy and Spain provided acute and convalescent COVID-19 samples.

Profiling relied on immunoSEQ multiplex PCR, and the TCRdb table lists in-frame clones only, not all of them. The profile shows 150,000 or so clones, more than 65% of them singletons. Per germline, CDR1 ENHRY and CDR2 SYGVKD. The CDR3 spans 14 residues. V dropped 6 bases and J dropped 4 bases, with 15 bases sitting between them. Sequencing input: peripheral blood. The gene calls are TRBV10-3 and TRBJ1-1; D unclear. This sequence was found in a woman in her sixties or seventies with COVID-19, enrolled during active disease. The CDR3 sequence is CAISPVPESTEAFF. In nucleotides, the CDR3 is TGTGCCATCAGCCCTGTCCCTGAGAGCACTGAAGCTTTCTTT.